A single sample gave rise to the 6 T cell receptor beta chains below, sequenced in a study of T cell clones after liver transplantation. Clones were read by immunoSEQ multiplex PCR, and TCRdb kept only the in-frame ones, dropping some. Among 50,000 to 60,000 clones, roughly 70% were seen once, and the ten largest hold less than 3.5%. The material was CD4+ T cells from blood, obtained at the roughly 16-month timepoint. These receptors were obtained from a human patient who received a liver transplant. The T cells may partly be graft donor cells.

This clone was seen only a few times. The V and J genes are TRBV28 and TRBJ1-1; TRBD1 might be the D (5 bases). This CDR3 contains 13 residues. Trimming cost V 6 bases and J 5 bases, with 13 bases left between them. From germline, CDR1 is MDHEN and CDR2 SYDVKM. CDR3 sequence (DNA): TGTGCCAGCAGCCCTTATGGGGGAACTGAAGCTTTCTTT. The encoded protein is CASSPYGGTEAFF.

V is TRBV19 and J is TRBJ2-4; maybe TRBD2 (6 bases). The CDR3 has 15 residues. Germline V gene lookup returns CDR1 LNHDA and CDR2 SQIVND (reference sequence). V gave up 5 bases and J gave up 0 bases, with 11 bases separating them. CDR3 residues: CASSGAGLAKNIQYF. CDR3 in DNA: TGTGCCAGTAGTGGGGCGGGGTTAGCCAAAAACATTCAGTACTTC. Complete variable domain (other parts from reference TRBV19 and TRBJ2-4): DGGITQSPKYLFRKEGQNVTLSCEQNLNHDAMYWYRQDPGQGLRLIYYSQIVNDFQKGDIAEGYSVSREKKESFPLTVTSAQKNPTAFYLCASSGAGLAKNIQYFGAGTRLSVL.

The V call is TRBV19, the J call TRBJ2-1; tentatively, D is TRBD2 (6 bases). V gave up 9 bases and J gave up 6 bases, with 18 bases separating them. In germline, CDR1 is LNHDA, CDR2 SQIVND (reference sequence). The CDR3 contains 14 residues. The CDR3: CASRSAGKGNEQFF. DNA of the CDR3: TGTGCCAGCCGCTCCGCGGGAAAGGGCAATGAGCAGTTCTTC. Together with reference TRBV19 and TRBJ2-1, the CDR3 gives the full variable domain: DGGITQSPKYLFRKEGQNVTLSCEQNLNHDAMYWYRQDPGQGLRLIYYSQIVNDFQKGDIAEGYSVSREKKESFPLTVTSAQKNPTAFYLCASRSAGKGNEQFFGPGTRLTVL.

This clone has just a few counts. The chain combines TRBV5-6 with TRBJ1-4; 8 bases are shared with TRBD1. Germline CDR1 and CDR2: SGHDT and YYEEEE. V shed 4 bases, J shed 5 bases, and the junction held 7 bases outside the gene matches. This CDR3 is 15 amino acids long. This chain's CDR3 is CASSGGQGLNEKLFF. The DNA for the CDR3 is TGTGCCAGCAGCGGAGGACAGGGCCTAAATGAAAAACTGTTTTTT.

The V gene is TRBV5-1, the J gene TRBJ2-2; 7 bases agree with TRBD2. The germline V gene encodes CDR1 SGHRS and CDR2 YFSETQ. The length of the CDR3 is 14 residues. V shed 0 bases, J shed 6 bases, and the junction held 2 bases outside the gene matches. CDR3 sequence: CASSLAGGPGELFF. DNA of the CDR3: TGCGCCAGCAGCTTGGCGGGGGGACCCGGGGAGCTGTTTTTT. Together with reference TRBV5-1 and TRBJ2-2, the CDR3 gives the full variable domain: KAGVTQTPRYLIKTRGQQVTLSCSPISGHRSVSWYQQTPGQGLQFLFEYFSETQRNKGNFPGRFSGRQFSNSRSEMNVSTLELGDSALYLCASSLAGGPGELFFGEGSRLTVL.

The genes are TRBV20-1 and TRBJ2-1, with a possible D match to TRBD1 (6 bases). The germline V and J ends were trimmed by 6 bases and 15 bases, with 15 bases remaining between them. This CDR3 region has 10 residues. Germline V gene data show CDR1 as DFQATT and CDR2 as SNEGSKA (reference sequence). The CDR3 region is CSATRDIGFF. DNA for the CDR3: TGCAGTGCCACCCGGGACATAGGGTTCTTC.